The TCR beta chain described here comes from a study of cytomegalovirus exposure and HLA in healthy donors. The V gene's germline CDR1 is KGHSH and CDR2 LQKENI. This CDR3 spans 15 amino acids. V was pared by 3 bases and J by 0 bases, with 9 bases between. Amplification used 60 Vbeta primers and 13 Jbeta primers. Using immunoSEQ multiplex PCR, the repertoire was profiled, and TCRdb retains in-frame clones only, with some absent. The table shows some 190,000 clones, with about 85% occurring only once. Sample: PBMCs. This chain joins TRBV18 and TRBJ1-5, with D hard to call. The sequence derives from a boy aged 2 to 10 in good health and CMV-seronegative. CDR3 residues: CASSPAGTSNQPQHF. In nucleotides, the CDR3 is TGTGCCAGCTCACCGGCAGGCACTAGCAATCAGCCCCAGCATTTT. Variable domain in full (rest from reference TRBV18 and TRBJ1-5): NAGVMQNPRHLVRRRGQEARLRCSPMKGHSHVYWYRQLPEEGLKFMVYLQKENIIDESGMPKERFSAEFPKEGPSILRIQQVVRGDSAAYFCASSPAGTSNQPQHFGDGTRLSIL.